A single sample is the source of the 25 T cell receptor beta chains below, sequenced in a study of Graves' ophthalmopathy and Graves' hyperthyroidism. For repertoire sequencing, the TCR beta CDR3 regions were amplified from RNA transcripts. First-round RT-PCR used HTBI primers; second-round multiplex PCR followed. MiXCR was run by TCRdb on the multiplex PCR reads, yielding one entry per CDR3 protein. In the table there are around 1,200,000 distinct CDR3 sequences, about 36% of which are singletons. The sequenced sample consisted of peripheral blood or thyroid tissue (not recorded which). The receptors were gathered from an adult man with Graves' hyperthyroidism.

The chain joins TRBV3-1 to TRBJ2-5; D is ambiguous. Between the trimmed V and J ends, which lost 2 bases and 3 bases, there was a span of 4 bases. The length of the CDR3 is 12 residues. CDR1 and CDR2 from the germline V gene are LGHDT and YNNKEL (reference sequence). CDR3 amino acids: CASSQREETQYF. In DNA form, the CDR3 reads TGTGCCAGCAGCCAAAGAGAAGAGACCCAGTACTTC.

The V gene is TRBV29-1, the J gene TRBJ1-1; D might be TRBD1 (6 bases). Germline V gives CDR1 SQVTM, CDR2 ANQGSEA. V dropped 5 bases and J dropped 1 base, with 17 bases sitting between them. This CDR3 contains 15 residues. The CDR3 spells CSVRAAGAPNTEAFF. The CDR3 DNA sequence: TGCAGCGTTAGGGCTGCGGGGGCACCGAACACTGAAGCTTTCTTT.

The V call is TRBV4-3, the J call TRBJ1-5; the match to TRBD1 covers 7 bases. J lost 6 bases, V lost 2 bases, and 4 bases had no gene match. CDR3 length: 14 residues. Germline CDR1 and CDR2: LGHNA and YSLEER. In DNA, the CDR3 is TGCGCCAGCAGCCAATCCCAGGGGGGTCAGCCCCAGCATTTT. The encoded protein is CASSQSQGGQPQHF.

The chain links TRBV10-3 to TRBJ1-4; TRBD1 matches 7 bases. This CDR3 spans 13 amino acids. The V and J ends lost 4 bases and 10 bases, in that order; junction bases with no gene match: 6. CDR1 is ENHRY and CDR2 is SYGVKD in the germline V gene. The CDR3 region is CAISGQGERKLFF. DNA for the CDR3: TGTGCCATCAGTGGACAGGGTGAGCGAAAACTGTTTTTT.

This clonotype was counted a few times. CDR3 loop: CASSFVGSGELFF. Written as DNA, the CDR3 is TGTGCCAGCAGCTTCGTGGGGTCCGGGGAGCTGTTTTTT. This chain connects TRBV5-5 to TRBJ2-2; D unclear. V was pared by 2 bases and J by 6 bases, with 8 bases between. The V gene's germline CDR1 is SGHKS and CDR2 YYEKEE (reference sequence). This CDR3 region has 13 residues.

This clonotype was seen a handful of times. An end of the junction does not agree with germline; a read error may underlie this. The chain has TRBV6-1 and TRBJ1-5, with no clear D. Germline V gene data show CDR1 as MNHNS and CDR2 as SASEGT. The length of the CDR3 is 15 residues. The chain's CDR3 is CASSESGSHNQPQHF. The CDR3 region has the DNA TGCGCCAGCAGTGAGTCTGGTAGCCACAATCAGCCCCAGCATTTT.

This clonotype was found many times. The chain recombines TRBV29-1 with TRBJ1-2; 7 positions agree with TRBD1. This CDR3 comprises 14 residues. Germline V gives CDR1 SQVTM, CDR2 ANQGSEA. V lost 7 bases and J lost 4; bases outside the gene matches: 12. Here the CDR3 DNA reads TGCAGCGCAGAGAACCAGGGGGGCGGCTATGGCTACACCTTC. Translation gives CSAENQGGGYGYTF.

This clonotype was observed once. A read error may be the cause here, since a much bigger clone is one base away. The chain carries TRBV6-6 and TRBJ1-5; unclear D gene. The tail of the sequence fits TRBJ2-3 better, so the J call may be wrong. CDR1 is MNHNY, CDR2 SVGAGI, per germline (reference sequence). The CDR3 totals 15 residues. Here the CDR3 reads CASSFAQRNYQPQYF. The CDR3 bases are TGTGCCAGCAGTTTTGCACAGCGAAACTATCAGCCCCAGTATTTT.

The chain combines TRBV6-5 with TRBJ2-7, with TRBD2 identical over 11 bases. The germline V gene has CDR1 MNHEY and CDR2 SVGAGI. The J segment lost 6 bases and the V segment lost 6 bases, leaving 7 bases of the junction unmatched. The CDR3 contains 14 residues. CDR3 in DNA: TGTGCCAGCAGCGCTACTAGCGGGAGTGGCGAGCAGTACTTC. This translates into CASSATSGSGEQYF.

The chain employs TRBV5-4 and TRBJ1-2, with D possibly TRBD1 on 6 matching bases. V was shortened by 1 base and J by 2 bases, with 9 bases between the two germline ends. CDR1 SGHNT and CDR2 YYREEE come from the germline V gene (reference sequence). The CDR3 extends over 14 amino acids. CDR3 DNA sequence: TGTGCCAGCAGCTTGCAGGGGCTGAACTATGGCTACACCTTC. The encoded protein is CASSLQGLNYGYTF.

Worth noting for this clonotype: A much larger clone is a single base away; this may be a read error. DNA for the CDR3: TGCGCCAGCAGCCAGGACCTACTGAGGGCTGAAGCTTTCTTT. The encoded protein is CASSQDLLRAEAFF. This chain joins TRBV5-1 and TRBJ1-1; D uncertain. Germline V gives CDR1 SGHRS, CDR2 YFSETQ. The CDR3 contains 14 residues. Trimming took off 4 bases at V and 6 bases at J, with 16 bases between the two ends.

The genes are TRBV29-1 and TRBJ2-7; D is unresolved. The CDR3 length is 13 residues. Per germline, CDR1 SQVTM and CDR2 ANQGSEA. Trimming shortened V by 3 bases and J by 0 bases, and 9 bases separated the two germline ends. Here the CDR3 reads CSVEKGSSYEQYF. CDR3 DNA sequence: TGCAGCGTTGAGAAGGGAAGCTCCTACGAGCAGTACTTC.

The CDR3, as DNA: TGTGCCATCAGTAAAACGACCGGCCAGGGCACTGAAGCTTTCTTT. It is translated as CAISKTTGQGTEAFF. The chain employs TRBV10-3 and TRBJ1-1, with D possibly being TRBD1 (5 bases). Germline CDR1 is ENHRY and CDR2 is SYGVKD. V lost 5 bases and J 4 bases, leaving 17 bases between the germline ends. The CDR3 runs 15 residues.

J is TRBJ1-1 and V is TRBV3-1, with unresolved D. The V end lost 5 bases, the J end lost 7 bases, and 20 bases lay between the germline ends. The germline CDR1 and CDR2 sequences are LGHDT and YNNKEL (reference sequence). The CDR3 contains 15 residues. The CDR3 sequence: CASSFGNRPRGEAFF. DNA of the CDR3: TGTGCCAGCAGCTTCGGTAACAGACCGCGGGGTGAAGCTTTCTTT.

Ten or more counts support this clonotype. V is TRBV5-1 and J is TRBJ1-3, with TRBD1 as a possible D gene (6 bases). Between the trimmed V and J ends, which lost 0 bases and 2 bases, there was a span of 12 bases. CDR1 is SGHRS, CDR2 YFSETQ, per germline. This CDR3 is 16 amino acids long. CDR3 protein: CASSLAQGWTGNTIYF. The CDR3, as DNA: TGCGCCAGCAGCTTGGCACAGGGTTGGACTGGAAACACCATATATTTT.

The table lists this clonotype with many counts. The chain carries TRBV2 and TRBJ1-3; D gene unclear. Germline V CDR1 and CDR2: SNHLY, FYNNEI. There are 16 residues in the CDR3. The V gene lost 8 bases and the J gene lost 0 bases, with 17 bases spanning the gap. The CDR3 sequence is CASWVGSKYSGNTIYF. The CDR3 nucleotides are TGTGCCAGCTGGGTCGGCAGCAAGTACTCTGGAAACACCATATATTTT.

CDR3 sequence: CASSDEGGNVLTF. The CDR3 DNA reads as TGTGCCAGCAGTGACGAAGGGGGGAACGTCCTGACTTTC. The rearrangement uses TRBV6-4 and TRBJ2-6; perhaps D is TRBD1 or TRBD2 (6 bases each). Germline CDR1 MRHNA, CDR2 SNTAGT. This CDR3 comprises 13 residues. Trimming left V 2 bases short and J 10 bases short, with 9 bases between.

This clonotype appeared many times. The chain employs TRBV29-1 and TRBJ2-5; D is undetermined. The germline V gene has CDR1 SQVTM and CDR2 ANQGSEA. Trimming shortened V by 3 bases and J by 1 base, and 0 bases separated the two germline ends. CDR3 length equals 10 residues. CDR3: CSVDQETQYF. The CDR3 nucleotides are TGCAGCGTTGACCAAGAGACCCAGTACTTC.

Concerning this clonotype itself: At one of its ends the junction is not consistent with the germline gene, which may arise from a read error. The chain recombines TRBV12-3 or TRBV12-4 with TRBJ1-2; D ambiguous. This CDR3 region has 10 residues. In DNA, the CDR3 is TGTGCCAGCAGTCCCCCTCGGGGTCGCTTC. Its protein product is CASSPPRGRF.

The chain combines TRBV10-1 with TRBJ1-1; weak D call: TRBD1 (6 bases). With 6 bases removed from V and 3 bases from J, the gap between germline ends came to 17 bases. Germline V gene lookup returns CDR1 WNHNN and CDR2 SYGVQD (reference sequence). This CDR3 contains 15 residues. In DNA form, the CDR3 reads TGCGCCAGCAGCCTTACTCCTACAGGGCACACTGAAGCTTTCTTT. Protein: CASSLTPTGHTEAFF.

On this clonotype: The germline gene is not matched at one end of the junction; a read error may be the cause. J is TRBJ1-2 and V is TRBV10-2; D remains ambiguous. The CDR3 consists of 13 residues. Germline V gene data show CDR1 as WSHSY and CDR2 as SAAADI. The CDR3 DNA follows: TGTGCCAGCAGTTACTCCCACAACTATGGCTACACCTTC. Its translation is CASSYSHNYGYTF.

V usage is TRBV12-3 or TRBV12-4 and J usage is TRBJ2-7; 9 nucleotides align to TRBD1. This CDR3 comprises 16 residues. With V trimmed by 8 bases and J by 3 bases, 14 bases remained unmatched. CDR3 in amino acids: CASAPRGGQGNYEQYF. DNA of the CDR3: TGTGCCAGCGCCCCCAGGGGCGGACAGGGGAACTACGAGCAGTACTTC.

This chain joins TRBV25-1 and TRBJ2-7; the match to TRBD2 covers 11 bases. CDR1 and CDR2 from the germline V gene are MGHDK and SYGVNS. CDR3 length equals 17 residues. V gave up 5 bases and J gave up 2 bases; unmatched junction bases: 11. CDR3 amino acids: CASSPKPTSGKTYEQYF. As DNA, the CDR3 is TGTGCCAGCAGTCCGAAGCCGACTAGCGGGAAGACCTACGAGCAGTACTTC.

As to this clonotype: A much larger clone lies a single base off, so this may be a read error. CDR3: CASSLGRGEDNSPLHF. CDR3 bases: TGCGCCAGCAGCTTGGGACGGGGGGAGGATAATTCACCCCTCCACTTT. This chain links TRBV5-1 with TRBJ1-6, with D maybe TRBD1 (5 bases). Trimming stripped 0 bases from V and 5 bases from J, with 12 bases between. This CDR3 comprises 16 residues. Germline CDR1 reads SGHRS; CDR2 reads YFSETQ.

This clonotype has a handful of counts. A read error may account for a junction end that differs from germline. V is TRBV7-3 and J is TRBJ1-5; D remains unclear. CDR1 SGHTA and CDR2 FQGTGA come from the germline V gene. The CDR3 is made up of 14 amino acids. The DNA for the CDR3 is TGCGCCAGCAGCCAAGAACAAGTCAATCAGCCCCAGCATTTT. This sequence encodes CASSQEQVNQPQHF. Together with reference TRBV7-3 and TRBJ1-5, the CDR3 gives the full variable domain: GAGVSQTPSNKVTEKGKYVELRCDPISGHTALYWYRQSLGQGPEFLIYFQGTGAADDSGLPNDRFFAVRPEGSVSTLKIQRTERGDSAVYLCASSQEQVNQPQHFGDGTRLSIL.